The clone carrying this T cell receptor (beta chain) was found once. Germline lookup yields CDR1 KGHSH and CDR2 LQKENI. The CDR3 consists of 16 residues. J was trimmed by 6 bases and V by 2 bases; bases with no gene match: 6. Per the original data handling: Reference gene primer amplification in the assay estimated nucleated cell counts. The repertoire was sequenced with immunoSEQ multiplex PCR; TCRdb's copy has only in-frame clones and lacks some. V and J calls and clone size are given by that table; D and trimming were obtained from the DNA. Counted here are about 150,000 clones, under 90% occurring once; the ten biggest clones make up 0.45% to 0.6%. The data were obtained in a study of blood T cell repertoires in COVID-19. Overall study context: The United States, Italy and Spain provided the acute and convalescent COVID-19 samples. T cells, B-cell-depleted T cells, or PBMCs supplied cDNA or gDNA.

The chain couples TRBV18 to TRBJ2-3; 12 nucleotides match TRBD2. The TCR originated in a man between 60 and 70 years old with acute or convalescent COVID-19. Sequenced sample: peripheral blood. The CDR3 loop is CASSPTSGGQGDTQYF. The CDR3 coding sequence is TGTGCCAGCTCACCAACTAGCGGGGGGCAAGGCGATACGCAGTATTTT.